These T cell receptor beta chains were read from a single sample in a study of siplizumab effects on memory and regulatory T cells. Assay used: immunoSEQ multiplex PCR; TCRdb lists only in-frame clones, some missing. The sample has around 100,000 clones, approximately 92% seen once. The sequenced sample consisted of CD4+ T cells sorted from blood. These TCRs come from a human donor in good health. Some clones in this sample may be carry-over from other donors' samples. CDR3s leave out the opening cysteine and the closing phenylalanine or tryptophan.

>TRBJ2-5|TRBV2
ASSGFEQETQY
>TRBJ1-4|TRBV7-9
ASSLLVSGGSFEKLF
>TRBJ2-5|TRBV5-1
ASSPGGGETQY
>TRBJ1-3|TRBV4-1
ASSQVGVAGNTIY
>TRBJ2-2|TRBV7-7
ASSTGTANTGELF
>TRBJ2-7|TRBV19
ASSKGQGVSYEQY
>TRBJ2-3|TRBV7-9
ASSLVEDTQY
>TRBJ2-1|TRBV7-8
ASSLAPGSITEQF
>TRBJ1-3|TRBV5-4
ASSLDSGVGNTIY
>TRBJ1-5|TRBV11-2
ASSPEPYQPQH
>TRBJ1-4|TRBV19
ASRLGVHADEKLF
>TRBJ2-3|TRBV28
ASKTASGRGDTQY
>TRBJ2-7|TRBV11-2
ASSLAASSYEQY
>TRBJ2-7|TRBV19
ASSLGQGATYEQY
>TRBJ1-2|TRBV19
ASSIRGQGFYGYT
>TRBJ2-7|TRBV27
ASLRSGSSYEQY
>TRBJ1-2|TRBV10-3
AITPGPSGVGDGYT
>TRBJ2-1|TRBV7-9
ASSLGRAGGRDEQF
>TRBJ1-1|TRBV7-8
ASSLWDSGTEAF
>TRBJ1-3|TRBV7-6
ASSLAISGGTIY
>TRBJ2-1|TRBV5-1
ASSLAGGEQF
>TRBJ1-5|TRBV7-2
ASSPRQGGNQPQH
>TRBJ2-3|TRBV5-1
ASSTESSGSTDTQY
>TRBJ2-1|TRBV9
ASSARDRGPYEQF
>TRBJ2-2|TRBV9
ASSVAPAGGWTGELF
>TRBJ1-2|TRBV7-2
ASSTSGAYGYT
>TRBJ1-3|TRBV5-1
ASSPTPGQELSGNTIY
>TRBJ2-7|TRBV27
ASSSGTGEWYEQY
>TRBJ2-7|TRBV11-2
ASSPDRGSSYEQY
>TRBJ1-2|TRBV7-9
ASSPWQGLNYGYT